Sequencing of this T cell receptor beta chain was carried out in a study of CD8 T cells in ankylosing spondylitis. The study's findings and limits: Significant enrichment of disease-linked clones was reported in matched ankylosing spondylitis synovial fluid. Blood of patients with ankylosing spondylitis appeared to be characterized by a TCR beta motif of eight highly homologous variants.

V gave up 2 bases and J gave up 4 bases, with 6 bases separating them. The germline V gene has CDR1 MDHEN and CDR2 SYDVKM. The CDR3 has 12 amino acids. Libraries of TCR beta came from quantitative 5'-RACE with molecular barcodes. Each CDR3 protein gets one entry after TCRdb re-called the 5' RACE reads with MiXCR. The sample has around 770,000 distinct CDR3 sequences, 12% seen once. This clonotype was seen ten or more times. No antigen is known for it. The V call is TRBV28, the J call TRBJ2-7; possibly TRBD1 for D (5 bases). The source is a male donor with ankylosing spondylitis. Material: blood, either unsorted or a sorted T cell fraction (not recorded which). The CDR3: CASSLRQYEQYF. CDR3 nucleotide sequence: TGTGCCAGCAGTTTACGACAGTACGAGCAGTACTTC.